This TCR beta chain was captured by sequencing in a study of T cell repertoires in cytomegalovirus infection. Across the whole study: Epitope selection comprised recently identified HLA-C-restricted CMV epitopes and well-studied HLA-B-restricted CMV epitopes.

This clonotype was picked up a small number of times. Its specificity is not known. TCRdb independently ran MiXCR on the reads; one entry per CDR3 protein. The table includes roughly 310,000 distinct CDR3 sequences, under 35% detected once. From germline, CDR1 is LGHNA and CDR2 YNFKEQ. The CDR3 consists of 15 residues. Between the trimmed V and J ends, which lost 1 base and 0 bases, there was a span of 8 bases. The chain couples TRBV4-2 to TRBJ2-3; D uncertain. The receptor was isolated from a human donor in good health (CMV status not recorded). Some clones in this sample may be carry-over from other donors' samples. The material was cultured PBMCs, obtained from culture after CMV antigen stimulation. The CDR3 sequence: CASSQGRASTDTQYF. CDR3 DNA sequence: TGTGCCAGCAGCCAAGGAAGAGCAAGCACAGATACGCAGTATTTT.